This passage covers 18 T cell receptor beta chains from one sample sequenced in a study of monozygotic twins with cystic fibrosis. Measured with immunoSEQ multiplex PCR; TCRdb has only the in-frame clones, and not every one. The data contain 8,000 to 10,000 clones, around 90% of them seen just once; the ten biggest clones take up approximately 5.4%. Sequenced: blood. The origin of the receptors is a boy younger than 10 with cystic fibrosis.

This clone was seen more than once but under ten times. The rearrangement uses TRBV27 and TRBJ1-1; D remains ambiguous. Germline CDR1 is MNHEY and CDR2 is SMNVEV (reference sequence). The CDR3 totals 13 residues. The V gene lost 4 bases and the J gene lost 5 bases, with 11 bases spanning the gap. CDR3 bases: TGTGCCAGCAGTTACGGGCCGTCGACTGAAGCTTTCTTT. Translation gives CASSYGPSTEAFF.

In its sample, this clone was seen once. The V call is TRBV5-4, the J call TRBJ2-5, with D unresolved. Looked up from germline, CDR1 is SGHNT and CDR2 is YYREEE (reference sequence). V was trimmed by 0 bases and J by 5 bases, leaving 2 bases between them. This CDR3 has 11 residues. As DNA, the CDR3 is TGTGCCAGCAGCTTGGAGGAGACCCAGTACTTC. Translated: CASSLEETQYF.

The J gene is TRBJ2-3, the V gene TRBV11-2, with D possibly TRBD2 on 6 matching bases. Trimming took off 5 bases at V and 2 bases at J, with 14 bases between the two ends. CDR3 length equals 15 residues. Germline V gene sequence: CDR1 SGHAT, CDR2 FQNNGV. The CDR3 region is CASSPERGFTDTQYF. In DNA form, the CDR3 reads TGTGCCAGCAGCCCCGAACGGGGGTTCACAGATACGCAGTATTTT.

The genes are TRBV13 and TRBJ2-1, with D unclear. The germline gives CDR1 PRHDT, CDR2 FYEKMQ (reference sequence). The length of the CDR3 is 14 residues. V gave up 7 bases and J gave up 7 bases, with 17 bases separating them. CDR3 in amino acids: CASILRASENEQFF. The CDR3, as DNA: TGTGCCAGCATCCTCCGGGCCTCGGAGAATGAGCAGTTCTTC.

The V and J genes are TRBV7-8 and TRBJ1-1, with D possibly being TRBD1 (5 bases). The CDR3 spans 14 residues. Per germline, CDR1 SGHVS and CDR2 FQNEAQ. Trimming pared 1 base from V and 1 base from J, leaving 7 bases between. The DNA for the CDR3 is TGTGCCAGCAGCTTAGAGAGGGGGAACACTGAAGCTTTCTTT. It is translated as CASSLERGNTEAFF.

This rearrangement joins TRBV5-8 to TRBJ2-5; D might be TRBD1 or TRBD2, each matching 5 bases. The CDR3 runs to 13 residues. Trimming pared 4 bases from V and 0 bases from J, leaving 7 bases between. The germline gives CDR1 SGHTS, CDR2 YDEGEE. The CDR3 sequence: CASSQGHQETQYF. In DNA, the CDR3 is TGTGCCAGCAGCCAGGGACACCAAGAGACCCAGTACTTC.

A remark on this clone: The junction differs from germline at one of its ends, possibly a read error. The chain uses TRBV7-6 and TRBJ2-1; 7 nucleotides match TRBD2. This CDR3 region has 15 residues. Germline V gives CDR1 SGHVS, CDR2 FNYEAQ. CDR3: CASRLEETSTNEQFF. CDR3 nucleotide sequence: TGTGCCAGCCGCTTAGAGGAGACTAGCACCAATGAGCAGTTCTTC.

This clone was detected only once. The chain carries TRBV21-1 and TRBJ2-5; the listed D gene, TRBD1, was not tested against the DNA. TRBV21-1 is designated a pseudogene. CDR3 length: 16 amino acids. This CDR3 is CASSNGTGDYQETQYF. The CDR3 DNA reads as TGTGCCAGCAGCAACGGGACAGGGGATTACCAAGAGACCCAGTACTTC.

CDR3 sequence (DNA): TGTGCCAGCAGCTTTTCCGGGGAGCTGTTTTTT. Translating it yields CASSFSGELFF. V usage is TRBV13 and J usage is TRBJ2-2; D unclear. The CDR3 consists of 11 residues. CDR1 and CDR2 (germline): PRHDT, FYEKMQ (reference sequence). V dropped 3 bases and J dropped 6 bases, with 2 bases sitting between them.

A few counts support this clone. The chain is built from TRBV5-4 and TRBJ2-5; TRBD2 is a possible D gene (6 bases). The CDR3 consists of 11 residues. V lost 10 bases and J 2 bases, leaving 9 bases between the germline ends. Per the germline V gene, CDR1 is SGHNT and CDR2 is YYREEE (reference sequence). The CDR3: CALTSQETQYF. CDR3 nucleotide sequence: TGTGCCCTGACTAGTCAAGAGACCCAGTACTTC.

The chain recombines TRBV30 with TRBJ2-1; D is tentatively TRBD1 or TRBD2 (5 bases each). The length of the CDR3 is 12 residues. CDR1 is GTSNPN, CDR2 SVGIG, per germline (reference sequence). The V gene lost 7 bases and the J gene lost 10 bases, with 17 bases spanning the gap. The CDR3 loop reads CAYGVGLGEQFF. In DNA form, the CDR3 reads TGTGCCTACGGGGTGGGGCTCGGGGAGCAGTTCTTC. Complete variable domain (other parts from reference TRBV30 and TRBJ2-1): SQTIHQWPATLVQPVGSPLSLECTVEGTSNPNLYWYRQAAGRGLQLLFYSVGIGQISSEVPQNLSASRPQDRQFILSSKKLLLSDSGFYLCAYGVGLGEQFFGPGTRLTVL.

J is TRBJ1-1 and V is TRBV5-8, with D tentatively TRBD1 (5 bases). V lost 0 bases, J lost 4 bases, and 19 bases lay in between. The CDR3 consists of 17 residues. Germline lookup yields CDR1 SGHTS and CDR2 YDEGEE. CDR3 bases: TGTGCCAGCAGCTTGGCCTGGGGCAGTGGAGGGGTCACTGAAGCTTTCTTT. Amino acid sequence: CASSLAWGSGGVTEAFF.

This chain links TRBV6-5 with TRBJ1-1; D gene ambiguous. V was shortened by 7 bases and J by 0 bases, with 9 bases between the two germline ends. Germline lookup yields CDR1 MNHEY and CDR2 SVGAGI. The CDR3 covers 13 residues. CDR3 in amino acids: CASIPQVNTEAFF. In DNA, the CDR3 is TGTGCCAGCATCCCTCAGGTGAACACTGAAGCTTTCTTT.

This clone has only one observation. The V and J genes are TRBV27 and TRBJ2-3, with 9 nucleotides matching TRBD2. In germline, CDR1 is MNHEY, CDR2 SMNVEV (reference sequence). The CDR3 consists of 17 residues. Unmatched junction bases numbered 8, after V lost 0 bases and J lost 4 bases. CDR3 in amino acids: CASSLSPGGGAPDTQYF. The CDR3 bases are TGTGCCAGCAGTTTATCTCCCGGCGGGGGGGCCCCAGATACGCAGTATTTT.

J is TRBJ2-2 and V is TRBV5-1; TRBD2 is a possible D gene (7 bases). The CDR3 consists of 19 residues. Germline V lookup: CDR1 SGHRS, CDR2 YFSETQ. Trimming removed 4 bases at V and 1 base at J, with 23 bases between. The CDR3 coding sequence is TGCGCCAGCAGCCCCGGGGGCTCGACTATAGCGGGGAACACCGGGGAGCTGTTTTTT. It encodes CASSPGGSTIAGNTGELFF.

V and J are TRBV6-6 and TRBJ2-3; TRBD2 aligns across 13 bases. Germline V lookup: CDR1 MNHNY, CDR2 SVGAGI (reference sequence). The CDR3 is made up of 15 amino acids. After removal of 6 bases from V and 3 bases from J, the junction contained 3 bases not matched to a gene. The CDR3 sequence is CASRAGLAGTDTQYF. The CDR3 bases are TGTGCCAGCAGAGCGGGACTAGCGGGGACAGATACGCAGTATTTT.

CDR3: CASSKGDPNSPLHF. The DNA of the CDR3 is TGTGCCAGCAGCAAAGGGGACCCCAATTCACCCCTCCACTTT. This chain uses TRBV7-2 with TRBJ1-6, with D possibly matching TRBD1 (5 bases). V lost 5 bases, J lost 7 bases, and 12 bases lay in between. The germline V gene encodes CDR1 SGHTA and CDR2 FQGNSA. The CDR3 has 14 amino acids.

The chain carries TRBV6-1 and TRBJ2-1; 13 nucleotides line up with TRBD2. The germline CDR1 and CDR2 sequences are MNHNS and SASEGT. J lost 8 bases, V lost 2 bases, and 6 bases had no gene match. This CDR3 contains 16 residues. CDR3 amino acids: CASSEQLAGGHDEQFF. The CDR3 coding sequence is TGTGCCAGCAGTGAACAACTAGCGGGGGGGCACGATGAGCAGTTCTTC.